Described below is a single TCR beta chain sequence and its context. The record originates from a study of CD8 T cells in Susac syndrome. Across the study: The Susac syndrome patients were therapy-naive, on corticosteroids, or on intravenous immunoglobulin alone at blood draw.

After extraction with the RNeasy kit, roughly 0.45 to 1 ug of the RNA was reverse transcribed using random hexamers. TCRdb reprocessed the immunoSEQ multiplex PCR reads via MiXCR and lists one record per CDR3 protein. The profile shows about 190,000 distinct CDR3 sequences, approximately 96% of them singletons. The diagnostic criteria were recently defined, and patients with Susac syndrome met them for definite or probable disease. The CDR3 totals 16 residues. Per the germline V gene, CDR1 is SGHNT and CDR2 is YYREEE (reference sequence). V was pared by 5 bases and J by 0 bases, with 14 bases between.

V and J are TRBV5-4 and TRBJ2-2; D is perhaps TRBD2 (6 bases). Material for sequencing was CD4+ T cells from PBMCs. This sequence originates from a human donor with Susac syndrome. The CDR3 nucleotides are TGTGCCAGCAGTTCTGGAGGGGTTCCGAACACCGGGGAGCTGTTTTTT. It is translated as CASSSGGVPNTGELFF.